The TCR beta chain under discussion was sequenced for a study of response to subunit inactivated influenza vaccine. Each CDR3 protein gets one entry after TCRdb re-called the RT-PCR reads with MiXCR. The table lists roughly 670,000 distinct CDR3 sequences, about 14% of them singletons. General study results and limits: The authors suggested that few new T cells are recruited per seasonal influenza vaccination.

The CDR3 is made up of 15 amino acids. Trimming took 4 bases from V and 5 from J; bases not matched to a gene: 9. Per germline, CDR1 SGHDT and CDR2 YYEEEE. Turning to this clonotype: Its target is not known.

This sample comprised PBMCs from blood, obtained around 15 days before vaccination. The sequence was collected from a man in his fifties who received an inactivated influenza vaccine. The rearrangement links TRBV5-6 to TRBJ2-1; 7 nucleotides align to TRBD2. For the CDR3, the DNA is TGTGCCAGCAGCGGTTACGGGGGGAGGAACAATGAGCAGTTCTTC. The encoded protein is CASSGYGGRNNEQFF.